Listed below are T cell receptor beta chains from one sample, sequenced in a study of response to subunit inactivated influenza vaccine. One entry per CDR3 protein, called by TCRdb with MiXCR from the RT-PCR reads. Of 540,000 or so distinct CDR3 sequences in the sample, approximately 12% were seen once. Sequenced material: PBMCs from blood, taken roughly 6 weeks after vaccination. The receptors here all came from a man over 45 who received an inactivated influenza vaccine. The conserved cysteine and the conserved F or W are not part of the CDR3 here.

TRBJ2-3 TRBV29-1 SVPPGTTDTQY
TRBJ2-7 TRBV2 ASTPSGATAYEQY
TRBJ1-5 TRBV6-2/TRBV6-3 ASSYGTGGGQPQH
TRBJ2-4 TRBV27 ASSLSGAGVRY
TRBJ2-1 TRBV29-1 SVDLRTRSAAHNEQF
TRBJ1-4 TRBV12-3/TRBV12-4 ASSFAGTSNEKLF
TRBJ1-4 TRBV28 ASSLDFGPVREKLF
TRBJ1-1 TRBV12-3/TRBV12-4 ASSKGTGGFVTEAF
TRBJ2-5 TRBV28 ASSPHFSETQY
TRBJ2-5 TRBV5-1 ASSLSPGVLETQY
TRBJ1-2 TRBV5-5 ASSLNRGLYGYT
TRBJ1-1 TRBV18 ASSPGQGKATEAF
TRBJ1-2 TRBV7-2 ASSLWDGITGGYT
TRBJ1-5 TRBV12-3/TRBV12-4 ASTDRYQPQH
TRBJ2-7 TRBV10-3 AISLRPSRQGIAYEQY
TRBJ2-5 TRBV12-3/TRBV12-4 ASSLYRLQETQY
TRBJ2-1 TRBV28 ASSPGTGNYNEQF
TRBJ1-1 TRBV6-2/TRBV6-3 ASSYDRVGNTEAF
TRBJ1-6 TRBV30 ALRRQGNSPLH
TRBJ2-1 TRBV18 ASSPPMSGVGNEQF
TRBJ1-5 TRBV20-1 SATRLRNQPQH
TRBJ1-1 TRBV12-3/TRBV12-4 ASRFDRATEAF
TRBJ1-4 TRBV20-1 SAQPGPNEKLF
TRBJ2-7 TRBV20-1 SARTPTGGTEQY
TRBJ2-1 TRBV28 ASSLDRGRRNEQF
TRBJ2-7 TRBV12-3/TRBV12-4 ASSLALSQSRF
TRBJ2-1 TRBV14 ASSQDYLSSYNEQF
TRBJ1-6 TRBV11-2 ASSLGLGVNNSPLH
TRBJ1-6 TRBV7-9 ASSPLMNGDSPLH
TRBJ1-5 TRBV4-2 ASSQARGNQPQH
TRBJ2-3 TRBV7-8 ASSQLRMVDGTDTQY
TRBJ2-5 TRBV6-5 ASSSTPGGGETQY
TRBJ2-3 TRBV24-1 ATSEPLAGGTSDTQY
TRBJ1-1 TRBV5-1 ASRGQGIGTEAF
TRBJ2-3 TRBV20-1 SAPGGTDTQY
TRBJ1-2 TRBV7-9 ASSRDRDDGYT
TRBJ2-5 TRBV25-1 ASSDERSAETQY
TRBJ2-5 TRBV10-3 AISESPGVETQY
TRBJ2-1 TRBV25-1 ASSEIGLYSYNEQF
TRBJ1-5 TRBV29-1 SAGDSLNQPQH
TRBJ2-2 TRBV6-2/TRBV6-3 ASSYRTSGRLHRELF
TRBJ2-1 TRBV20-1 SARVPSTGFNEQF
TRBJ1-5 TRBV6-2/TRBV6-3 ASSYPGTGNQPQH
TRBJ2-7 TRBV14 ASSQDHGHRRYEQY
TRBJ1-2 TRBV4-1 ASSQDLGQGAAT
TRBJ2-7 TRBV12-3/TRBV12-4 ASSDSGGASEQY
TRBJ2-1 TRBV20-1 SARYAGTTYNEQF
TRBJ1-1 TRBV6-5 ASSYSIAQLNTEAF
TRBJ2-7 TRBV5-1 ASSLFDRGSEQY
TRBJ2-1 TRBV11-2 ASSLDRSGPNYNEQF
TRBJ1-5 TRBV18 ASSPTVSGNQPQH
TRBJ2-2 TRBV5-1 ASRTGVGNTGELF
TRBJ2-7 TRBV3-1 ASSQELRELDEQY
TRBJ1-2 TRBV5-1 ASSRISDSYGYT
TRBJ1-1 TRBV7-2 ASSLGSGANTEAF
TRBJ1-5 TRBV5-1 ASSARGGEGPQH